This TCR beta chain stems from a study of shared clonotypes between healthy human individuals. Terminally differentiated effector memory CD45RA+ cells were excluded from the naive CD8 cells, which were CD45RO-negative and positively selected for CCR7. Using immunoSEQ multiplex PCR, the repertoire was profiled, and TCRdb retains in-frame clones only, with some absent. The table shows about 680,000 clones, with about 91% occurring only once. Germline CDR1 reads SGHVS; CDR2 reads FQNEAQ. Unmatched junction bases numbered 12, after V lost 2 bases and J lost 6 bases. CDR3 length: 17 residues. The sample holds one count of this clone.

The sample consisted of naive CD8+ T cells sorted from blood. The chain uses TRBV7-8 and TRBJ1-5; 8 nucleotides align to TRBD1. The TCR originated in a man aged 30-40 years in good health. CDR3 residues: CASSLYGGDRGSQPQHF. DNA for the CDR3: TGTGCCAGCAGCTTATACGGAGGCGACAGGGGTTCTCAGCCCCAGCATTTT.